Shown below are 16 T cell receptor beta chains from a single sample sequenced in a study of blood T cell repertoires in COVID-19 (dated by TCRdb to 2020 to 2021). The library was made by the immunoSEQ multiplex PCR assay. Here the immuneACCESS table is served through TCRdb, limited to in-frame sequences with V and J called. Missing clones are a known gap in these copies; in checked studies unresolved V genes cover under half, and the rest lacks a known reason. Within this sample are about 340,000 clones, with about 88% of them counted one time only. The ten top clones hold around 7.9% of the sample. Input material: peripheral blood. The receptors derive from an older woman with COVID-19, enrolled during active disease.

The V and J genes are TRBV5-6 and TRBJ2-3; 8 nucleotides match TRBD2. CDR1 and CDR2 from the germline V gene are SGHDT and YYEEEE. With V trimmed by 4 bases and J by 4 bases, 20 bases remained unmatched. CDR3 length: 19 amino acids. CDR3 in DNA: TGTGCCAGCAGCCCGGGGCGGGGAGCGGGGGAGAAAGTTGCAGATACGCAGTATTTT. Protein: CASSPGRGAGEKVADTQYF.

The chain recombines TRBV7-2 with TRBJ2-7, with 9 bases identical to TRBD1. CDR3 size: 15 residues. J was trimmed by 4 bases and V by 5 bases; bases with no gene match: 9. From germline, CDR1 is SGHTA and CDR2 FQGNSA. The CDR3 sequence: CASSQYGQGRYEQYF. The CDR3 nucleotides read TGTGCCAGCAGCCAATATGGACAGGGGCGGTACGAGCAGTACTTC.

The gene calls are TRBV5-6 and TRBJ1-1, with D uncertain. The CDR3 sequence is 12 residues long. V was trimmed by 4 bases and J by 6 bases, leaving 10 bases between them. Germline lookup yields CDR1 SGHDT and CDR2 YYEEEE. CDR3 nucleotides: TGTGCCAGCAGCACTGGAGGCTCTGAAGCTTTCTTT. Encoded protein: CASSTGGSEAFF.

V and J are TRBV19 and TRBJ1-5; TRBD1 aligns across 7 bases. The CDR3 totals 15 residues. Germline trimming cut 5 bases from V and 4 bases from J; bases unmatched to any gene: 8. Looked up from germline, CDR1 is LNHDA and CDR2 is SQIVND (reference sequence). CDR3 nucleotides: TGTGCCAGTAGTCCGGGACAGCCACTAAATCAGCCCCAGCATTTT. It is translated as CASSPGQPLNQPQHF.

DNA of the CDR3: TGTGCCAGCAGTGGTGGTGAGGGTACTGAAGCTTTCTTT. Its translation is CASSGGEGTEAFF. This chain joins TRBV2 and TRBJ1-1; D is uncertain. V lost 4 bases, J lost 5 bases, and 11 bases lay in between. Germline V gene data show CDR1 as SNHLY and CDR2 as FYNNEI. This CDR3 has 13 amino acids.

The rearrangement joins TRBV12-3 or TRBV12-4 to TRBJ1-1; D is possibly TRBD1 (5 bases). The CDR3 length is 12 residues. V was pared by 8 bases and J by 9 bases, with 16 bases between. The DNA of the CDR3 is TGTGCCAGCGCCGTTCTCAGGGTAAAAGCTTTCTTT. It codes for CASAVLRVKAFF.

J is TRBJ2-3 and V is TRBV30; D possibly corresponds to TRBD2 (5 bases). V was clipped by 1 base and J by 6 bases, with 17 bases between them. The CDR3 length is 15 residues. Germline-derived CDR1 and CDR2 are GTSNPN and SVGIG (reference sequence). CDR3 in DNA: TGTGCCTGGAGTGGCGCGGTCGGGCCGGGGGATACGCAGTATTTT. This codes for CAWSGAVGPGDTQYF.

The J gene is TRBJ1-1, the V gene TRBV29-1; TRBD1 aligns across 8 bases. Germline V lookup: CDR1 SQVTM, CDR2 ANQGSEA. V shed 4 bases, J shed 0 bases, and the junction held 7 bases outside the gene matches. The CDR3 is 15 residues long. The DNA of the CDR3 is TGCAGCGTTGGATCAGGGGGCACGTTGAACACTGAAGCTTTCTTT. This gives the protein CSVGSGGTLNTEAFF.

The chain uses TRBV19 and TRBJ1-5; TRBD1 might be the D (6 bases). In germline, CDR1 is LNHDA, CDR2 SQIVND (reference sequence). Trimming left V 3 bases short and J 6 bases short, with 15 bases between. The CDR3 runs 15 residues. The DNA of the CDR3 is TGTGCCAGTAGTATGGGGGCCGGGGGGCTTCAGCCCCAGCATTTT. It translates to CASSMGAGGLQPQHF. The whole variable domain, remainder taken from reference TRBV19 and TRBJ1-5, is DGGITQSPKYLFRKEGQNVTLSCEQNLNHDAMYWYRQDPGQGLRLIYYSQIVNDFQKGDIAEGYSVSREKKESFPLTVTSAQKNPTAFYLCASSMGAGGLQPQHFGDGTRLSIL.

V gene TRBV27 combines with J gene TRBJ1-2, with D possibly TRBD1 on 5 matching bases. V was pared by 1 base and J by 0 bases, with 18 bases between. The CDR3 has 18 amino acids. CDR1 and CDR2 (germline): MNHEY, SMNVEV (reference sequence). The CDR3 reads CASSLWGGDDLANYGYTF. DNA for the CDR3: TGTGCCAGCAGTTTATGGGGAGGGGATGACTTAGCTAACTATGGCTACACCTTC.

The chain combines TRBV5-4 with TRBJ1-1; TRBD1 is a possible D gene (5 bases). The length of the CDR3 is 13 residues. CDR1 SGHNT and CDR2 YYREEE come from the germline V gene (reference sequence). V lost 5 bases to trimming and J lost 1 base, with 9 bases between them. CDR3 in DNA: TGTGCCAGCAGTATCGGACAGAACACTGAAGCTTTCTTT. Residues: CASSIGQNTEAFF.

The CDR3: CASSPLQGSRTEAFF. The DNA of the CDR3 is TGTGCCAGCTCACCATTACAGGGTTCGCGGACTGAAGCTTTCTTT. This chain uses TRBV18 with TRBJ1-1, with D perhaps TRBD1 (6 bases). This CDR3 is 15 amino acids long. V was trimmed by 2 bases and J by 5 bases, leaving 15 bases between them. Germline V CDR1 and CDR2: KGHSH, LQKENI.

This chain connects TRBV5-6 to TRBJ2-5; D ambiguous. The CDR3 is 14 residues long. With 1 base removed from V and 1 base from J, the gap between germline ends came to 8 bases. Germline V gene lookup returns CDR1 SGHDT and CDR2 YYEEEE. The CDR3 loop reads CASSLKLPQETQYF. The CDR3 DNA follows: TGTGCCAGCAGCTTGAAGCTTCCCCAAGAGACCCAGTACTTC.

CDR3 sequence (DNA): TGTGCCAGTAGTATAGCGGGGGGGCGTGGCACAGATACGCAGTATTTT. The encoded protein is CASSIAGGRGTDTQYF. The chain recombines TRBV19 with TRBJ2-3, with 8 bases lining up with TRBD2. The CDR3 covers 16 residues. CDR1 and CDR2 (germline): LNHDA, SQIVND (reference sequence). The V and J ends lost 1 base and 1 base, in that order; junction bases with no gene match: 4.

This clone was seen more than once but under ten times. V and J are TRBV7-9 and TRBJ2-7; 7 nucleotides match TRBD1. V dropped 4 bases and J dropped 0; count of bases not matched to a gene: 12. Per the germline V gene, CDR1 is SEHNR and CDR2 is FQNEAQ (reference sequence). The CDR3 totals 17 residues. In DNA, the CDR3 is TGTGCCAGCAGCTCCTCCCTACAGGGGAGAAGCTCCTACGAGCAGTACTTC. It yields the protein CASSSSLQGRSSYEQYF.

This clone was found once. The rearrangement links TRBV28 to TRBJ2-1, with 8 bases identical to TRBD1. The CDR3 is 15 residues long. Germline V CDR1 and CDR2: MDHEN, SYDVKM. J was trimmed by 6 bases and V by 6 bases; bases with no gene match: 10. The CDR3 region is CASRYSGGSGNEQFF. The CDR3 coding sequence is TGTGCCAGCAGATACTCAGGGGGCTCGGGCAATGAGCAGTTCTTC.